One and the same sample provided the 2 T cell receptor beta chains below, sequenced in a study of CD8 T cells in ankylosing spondylitis. TCRdb redid the calling of the 5' RACE reads with MiXCR, one entry per CDR3 protein. The sample holds over 600,000 distinct CDR3 sequences; about 20% are singletons and the top ten take around a fifth. These receptors' antigens are unknown. Study-wide findings and caveats: Blood of patients with ankylosing spondylitis appeared to be characterized by a TCR beta motif of 8 or 9 highly homologous variants.

The sample consisted of blood, either unsorted or a sorted T cell fraction (not recorded which). Source of these receptors: a male donor with ankylosing spondylitis.

A few counts support this clonotype. The J gene is TRBJ2-3, the V gene TRBV12-3 or TRBV12-4; D tentatively reads TRBD1 or TRBD2 (5 bases each). Trimming took 3 bases from V and 0 from J, leaving 10 bases between them. The CDR3 extends over 15 amino acids. Here the CDR3 reads CASSLTGPSTDTQYF. DNA of the CDR3: TGTGCCAGCAGTTTGACGGGGCCAAGCACAGATACGCAGTATTTT.

This clonotype was seen only a few times. The chain combines TRBV6-1 with TRBJ1-1; D gene ambiguous. Germline values: CDR1 MNHNS, CDR2 SASEGT. The CDR3 has 13 residues. Trimming removed 7 bases from V and 1 base from J, with 10 bases in between. CDR3 residues: CASIRVGNTEAFF. The CDR3 nucleotides are TGTGCCAGCATCCGAGTGGGGAACACTGAAGCTTTCTTT.